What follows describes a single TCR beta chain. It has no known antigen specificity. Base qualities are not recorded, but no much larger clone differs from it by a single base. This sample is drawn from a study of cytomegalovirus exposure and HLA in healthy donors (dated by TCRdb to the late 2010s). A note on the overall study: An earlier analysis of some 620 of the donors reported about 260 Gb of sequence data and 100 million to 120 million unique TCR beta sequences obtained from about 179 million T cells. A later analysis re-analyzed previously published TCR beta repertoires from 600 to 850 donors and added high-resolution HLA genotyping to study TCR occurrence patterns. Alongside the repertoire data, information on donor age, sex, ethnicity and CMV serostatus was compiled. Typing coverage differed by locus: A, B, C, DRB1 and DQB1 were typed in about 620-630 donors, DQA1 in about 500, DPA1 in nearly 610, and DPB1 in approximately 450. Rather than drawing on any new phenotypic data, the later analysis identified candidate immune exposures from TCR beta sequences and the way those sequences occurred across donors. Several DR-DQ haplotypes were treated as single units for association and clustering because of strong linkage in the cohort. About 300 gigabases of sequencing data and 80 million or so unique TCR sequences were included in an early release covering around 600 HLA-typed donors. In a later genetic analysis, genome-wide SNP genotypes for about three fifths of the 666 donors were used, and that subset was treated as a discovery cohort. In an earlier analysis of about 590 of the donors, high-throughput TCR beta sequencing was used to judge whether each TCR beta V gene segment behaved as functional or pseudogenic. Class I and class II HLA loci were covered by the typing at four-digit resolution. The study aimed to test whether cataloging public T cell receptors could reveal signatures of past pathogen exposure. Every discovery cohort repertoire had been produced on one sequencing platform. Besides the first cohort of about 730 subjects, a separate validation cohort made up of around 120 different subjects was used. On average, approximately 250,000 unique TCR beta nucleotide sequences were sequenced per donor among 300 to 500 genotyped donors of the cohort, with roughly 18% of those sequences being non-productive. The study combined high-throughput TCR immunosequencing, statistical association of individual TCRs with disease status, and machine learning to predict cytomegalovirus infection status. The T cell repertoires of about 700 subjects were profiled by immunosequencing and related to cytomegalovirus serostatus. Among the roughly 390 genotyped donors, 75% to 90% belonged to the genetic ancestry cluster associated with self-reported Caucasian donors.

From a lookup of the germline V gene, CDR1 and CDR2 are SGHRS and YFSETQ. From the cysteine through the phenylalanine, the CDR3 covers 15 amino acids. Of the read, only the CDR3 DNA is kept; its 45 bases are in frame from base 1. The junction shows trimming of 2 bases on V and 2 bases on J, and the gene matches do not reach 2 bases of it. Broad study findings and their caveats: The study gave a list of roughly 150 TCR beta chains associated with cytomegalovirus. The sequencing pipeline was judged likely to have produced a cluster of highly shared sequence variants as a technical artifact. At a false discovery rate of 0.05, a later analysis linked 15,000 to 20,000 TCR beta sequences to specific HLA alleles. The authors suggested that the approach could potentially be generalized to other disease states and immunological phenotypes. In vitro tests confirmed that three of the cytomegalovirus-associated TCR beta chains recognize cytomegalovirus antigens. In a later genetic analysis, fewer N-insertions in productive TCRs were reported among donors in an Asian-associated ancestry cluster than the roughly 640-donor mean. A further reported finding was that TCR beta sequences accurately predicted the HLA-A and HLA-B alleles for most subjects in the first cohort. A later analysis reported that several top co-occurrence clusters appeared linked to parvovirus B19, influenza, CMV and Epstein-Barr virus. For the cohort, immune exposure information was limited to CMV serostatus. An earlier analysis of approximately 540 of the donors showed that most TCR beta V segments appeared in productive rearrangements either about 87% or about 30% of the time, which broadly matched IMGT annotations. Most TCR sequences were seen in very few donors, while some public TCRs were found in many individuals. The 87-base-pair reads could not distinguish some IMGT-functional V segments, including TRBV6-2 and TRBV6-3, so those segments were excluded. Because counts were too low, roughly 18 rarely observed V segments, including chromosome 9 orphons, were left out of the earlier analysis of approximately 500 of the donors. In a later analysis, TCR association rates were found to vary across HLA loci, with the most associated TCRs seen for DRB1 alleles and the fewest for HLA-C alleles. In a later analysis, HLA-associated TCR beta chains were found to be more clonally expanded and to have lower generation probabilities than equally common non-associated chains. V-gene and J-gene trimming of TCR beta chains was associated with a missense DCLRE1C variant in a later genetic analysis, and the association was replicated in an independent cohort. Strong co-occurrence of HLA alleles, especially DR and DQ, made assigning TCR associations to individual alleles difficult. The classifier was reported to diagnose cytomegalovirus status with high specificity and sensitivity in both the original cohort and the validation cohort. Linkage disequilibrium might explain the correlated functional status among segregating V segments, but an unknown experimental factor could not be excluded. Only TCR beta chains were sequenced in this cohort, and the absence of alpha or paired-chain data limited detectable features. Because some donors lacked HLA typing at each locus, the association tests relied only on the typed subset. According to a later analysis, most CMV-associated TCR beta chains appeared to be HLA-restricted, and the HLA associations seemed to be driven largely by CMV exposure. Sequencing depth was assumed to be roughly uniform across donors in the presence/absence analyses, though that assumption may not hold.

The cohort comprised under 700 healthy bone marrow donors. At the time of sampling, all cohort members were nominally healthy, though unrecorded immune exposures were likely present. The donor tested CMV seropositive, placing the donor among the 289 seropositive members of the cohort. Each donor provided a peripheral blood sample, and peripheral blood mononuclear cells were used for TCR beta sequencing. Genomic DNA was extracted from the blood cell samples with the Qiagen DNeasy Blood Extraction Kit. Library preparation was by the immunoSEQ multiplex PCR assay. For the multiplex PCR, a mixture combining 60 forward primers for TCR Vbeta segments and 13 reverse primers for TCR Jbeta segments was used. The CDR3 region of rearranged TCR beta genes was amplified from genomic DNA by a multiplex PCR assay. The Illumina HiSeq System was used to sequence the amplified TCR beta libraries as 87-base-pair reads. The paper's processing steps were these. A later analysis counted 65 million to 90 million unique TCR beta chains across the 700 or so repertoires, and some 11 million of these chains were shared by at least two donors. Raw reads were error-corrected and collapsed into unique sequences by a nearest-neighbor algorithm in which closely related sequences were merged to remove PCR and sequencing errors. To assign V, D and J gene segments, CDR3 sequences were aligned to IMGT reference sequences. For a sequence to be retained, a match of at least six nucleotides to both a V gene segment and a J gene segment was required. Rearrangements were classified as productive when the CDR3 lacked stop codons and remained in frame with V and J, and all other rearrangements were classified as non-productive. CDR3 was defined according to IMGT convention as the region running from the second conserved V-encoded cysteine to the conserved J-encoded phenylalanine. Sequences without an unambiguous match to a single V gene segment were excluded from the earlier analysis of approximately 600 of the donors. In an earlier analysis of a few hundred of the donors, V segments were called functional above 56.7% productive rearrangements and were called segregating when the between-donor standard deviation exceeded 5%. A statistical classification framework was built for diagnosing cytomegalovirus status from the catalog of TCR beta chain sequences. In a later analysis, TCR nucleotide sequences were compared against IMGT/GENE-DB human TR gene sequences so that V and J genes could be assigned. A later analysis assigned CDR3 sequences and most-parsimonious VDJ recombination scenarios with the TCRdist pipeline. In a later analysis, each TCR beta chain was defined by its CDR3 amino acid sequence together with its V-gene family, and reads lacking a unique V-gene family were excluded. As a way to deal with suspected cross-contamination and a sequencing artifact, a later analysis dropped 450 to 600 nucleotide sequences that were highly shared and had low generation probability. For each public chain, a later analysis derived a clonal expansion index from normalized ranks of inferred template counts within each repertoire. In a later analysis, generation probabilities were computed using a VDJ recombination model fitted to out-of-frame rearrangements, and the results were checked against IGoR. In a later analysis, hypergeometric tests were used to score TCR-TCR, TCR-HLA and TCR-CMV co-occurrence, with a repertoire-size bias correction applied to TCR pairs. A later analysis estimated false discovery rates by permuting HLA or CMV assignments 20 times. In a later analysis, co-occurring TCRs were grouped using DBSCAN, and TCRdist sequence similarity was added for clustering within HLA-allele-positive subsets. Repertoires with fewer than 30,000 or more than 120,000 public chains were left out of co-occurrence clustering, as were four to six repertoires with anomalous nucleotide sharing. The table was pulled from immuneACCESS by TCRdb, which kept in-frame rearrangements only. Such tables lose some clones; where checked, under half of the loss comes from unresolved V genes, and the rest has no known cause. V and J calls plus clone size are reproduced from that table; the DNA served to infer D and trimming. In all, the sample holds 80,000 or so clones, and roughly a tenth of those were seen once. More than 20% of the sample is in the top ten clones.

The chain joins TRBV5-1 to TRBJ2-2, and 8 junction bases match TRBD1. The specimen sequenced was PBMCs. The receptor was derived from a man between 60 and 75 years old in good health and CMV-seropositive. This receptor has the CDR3 CASSLQGVNTGELFF. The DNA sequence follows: TGCGCCAGCAGCTTACAGGGGGTAAACACCGGGGAGCTGTTTTTT.